These T cell receptor beta chains were read from a single sample in a study of T-cell reconstitution after alpha-beta-depleted transplantation in children. Each CDR3 protein is one row after TCRdb ran MiXCR on the PCR reads. The data contain roughly 400,000 distinct CDR3 sequences, 20% of them singletons. The specimen comprised PBMCs from the stem cell graft donor, sampled from the stem cell graft. The receptors shown here come from a human donor who donated a stem cell graft to a child with acute myeloid leukemia. CDR3s include the opening cysteine and the closing phenylalanine or tryptophan. The D gene is left open where the match is weak. Clone size appears in some rows only: once, few, many, or a class for an expanded clone.

CDR3nt	CDR3aa	v_gene	d_gene	j_gene	abundance
TGCTGTGCTAGACCTTCCTTCCTAGCGGGAGGGCCTAGCGGCGAGCAGTACTTC	CCARPSFLAGGPSGEQYF	TRBV20-1	TRBD2	TRBJ2-7	.
TGTGCCAGCAGCCTACGGGCAGTCGAAGAGACCCAGTACTTC	CASSLRAVEETQYF	TRBV12-3/TRBV12-4	.	TRBJ2-5	.
TGTGCCAGCAGTTTATCAAGCGGGAGTTTCAATGAGCAGTTCTTC	CASSLSSGSFNEQFF	TRBV27	TRBD2	TRBJ2-1	.
TGCGCCAGCAGCTTGGACGAGACCTACGAGCAGTACTTC	CASSLDETYEQYF	TRBV5-1	.	TRBJ2-7	.
TGTGCCAGCAGCTTAGGTCCTAGGATTTCTCTAGAAGAGACCCAGTACTTC	CASSLGPRISLEETQYF	TRBV7-2	.	TRBJ2-5	few
TGTGCCAGCAGTTACTCGATTGGGAGGGCCGGAGATACGCAGTATTTT	CASSYSIGRAGDTQYF	TRBV6-5	TRBD2	TRBJ2-3	few
TGCAGTGCCCAGCCGACTCAGGACACCGGGGAGCTGTTTTTT	CSAQPTQDTGELFF	TRBV20-1	.	TRBJ2-2	.
TGTGCCAGCAGCCCGGAACTGGGCACTGAAGCTTTCTTT	CASSPELGTEAFF	TRBV7-3	.	TRBJ1-1	few
TGTGCCATCAGTGAAGAGGGACAGTCCTACAATGAGCAGTTCTTC	CAISEEGQSYNEQFF	TRBV10-3	TRBD1	TRBJ2-1	many
TGCAGCGTTGAATCCGGGACAGGTATCCAAGAGACCCAGTACTTC	CSVESGTGIQETQYF	TRBV29-1	TRBD1	TRBJ2-5	.
TGCGCCAGCAGCCCCACCGGCTACCTGGACCTAAATGAGCAGTTCTTC	CASSPTGYLDLNEQFF	TRBV4-3	.	TRBJ2-1	many
TGTGCCAGCAGTGAAAGAGTCAACTATGGCTACACCTTC	CASSERVNYGYTF	TRBV6-1	.	TRBJ1-2	few
TGTGCCAGCAGCTTAGGCCGAGTGGCTAGCCGTGGGGAGCAGTACTTC	CASSLGRVASRGEQYF	TRBV13	.	TRBJ2-7	.
TGTGCCAGCAGCTTAATTTCGGCCAGCACAGATACGCAGTATTTT	CASSLISASTDTQYF	TRBV7-6	.	TRBJ2-3	few
TGTGCCATCAGTGAGTCGGGTGGCGGCCGGCAAGAGACCCAGTACTTC	CAISESGGGRQETQYF	TRBV10-3	.	TRBJ2-5	.
TGTGCCACCAGCAGAGATCGTCTAGGAAGCTCTGGGGCCAACGTCCTGACTTTC	CATSRDRLGSSGANVLTF	TRBV15	.	TRBJ2-6	few
TGCAGCGTCGAGGGGGACAGTACCGGGGAGCTGTTTTTT	CSVEGDSTGELFF	TRBV29-1	TRBD1	TRBJ2-2	many
TGTGCCAGCAGACGGACTAGCGGGAGCCCAGATACGCAGTATTTT	CASRRTSGSPDTQYF	TRBV11-1	TRBD2	TRBJ2-3	.
TGTGCCAGCAGTTTCGGACCAGCCTACGAGCAGTACTTC	CASSFGPAYEQYF	TRBV27	.	TRBJ2-7	few
TGTGCCAGCTATCCTAGCGCAGGGGGCTACAATGAGCAGTTCTTC	CASYPSAGGYNEQFF	TRBV28	.	TRBJ2-1	.
TGTGCCAGCAGTAAATCTTCCCCCTACGAGCAGTACTTC	CASSKSSPYEQYF	TRBV25-1	.	TRBJ2-7	.
TGCAGTGCTCGCTTTGTTGGCTACACCTTC	CSARFVGYTF	TRBV20-1	.	TRBJ1-2	many
TGCAGTGCTAGAGATATGCGGGAGGTCCAGGGTGAGCAGTTCTTC	CSARDMREVQGEQFF	TRBV20-1	TRBD2	TRBJ2-1	.
TGTGCCAGTAGTAATGGGGATTTGGGAGAAGAGCAGTACTTC	CASSNGDLGEEQYF	TRBV19	.	TRBJ2-7	many
TGCAGTGCCCATACGGGGGGGAACACTGAAGCTTTCTTT	CSAHTGGNTEAFF	TRBV20-1	.	TRBJ1-1	few